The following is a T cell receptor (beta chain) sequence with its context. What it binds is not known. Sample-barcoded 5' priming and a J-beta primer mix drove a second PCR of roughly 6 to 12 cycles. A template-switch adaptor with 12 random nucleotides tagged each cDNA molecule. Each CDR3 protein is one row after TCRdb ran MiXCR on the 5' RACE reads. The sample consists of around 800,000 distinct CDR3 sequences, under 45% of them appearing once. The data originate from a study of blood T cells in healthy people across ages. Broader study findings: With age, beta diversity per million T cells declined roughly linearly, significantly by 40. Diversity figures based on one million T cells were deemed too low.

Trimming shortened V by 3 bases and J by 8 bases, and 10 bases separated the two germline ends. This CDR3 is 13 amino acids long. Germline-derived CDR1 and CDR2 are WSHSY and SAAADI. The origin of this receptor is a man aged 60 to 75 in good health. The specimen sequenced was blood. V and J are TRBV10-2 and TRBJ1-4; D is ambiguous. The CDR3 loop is CASSDPGIEKLFF. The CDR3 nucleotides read TGCGCCAGCAGTGACCCCGGGATAGAAAAACTGTTTTTT.